The TCR beta chain under discussion was sequenced for a study of beta chain features in type 1 diabetes. Sorting based on CD45RO/CCR7/CD25/CD127/CD95/CD27 separated CD4+ naive, central memory, regulatory and stem cell-like memory cells. J lost 8 bases, V lost 5 bases, and 11 bases had no gene match. Germline loops: CDR1 SGHTA, CDR2 FQGTGA. CDR3 length equals 16 residues. The sequenced template was cDNA made from the entire isolated RNA. Assay used: immunoSEQ multiplex PCR; TCRdb lists only in-frame clones, some missing. This table has around 97,000 clones, over 25% appearing once. General study findings and limits: HLA effects on TCRB rearrangement stayed unresolved here. Shortening that was moderate but significant affected the TCRB CDR3s of Type 1 diabetes patients in all four CD4+ subsets. Type 1 diabetes patients showed fewer insertions and more deletions at VDJ junctions.

This clone was found once. Its antigen is undetermined. This chain connects TRBV7-3 to TRBJ2-3; 12 bases line up with TRBD2. Material for sequencing was central memory CD4+ T cells from blood. This sequence originates from a woman under 30 with type 1 diabetes. CDR3 DNA sequence: TGTGCCAGCAGCCCTAGACTAGCGGGGGATTCGGCTACGCAGTATTTT. It specifies CASSPRLAGDSATQYF.